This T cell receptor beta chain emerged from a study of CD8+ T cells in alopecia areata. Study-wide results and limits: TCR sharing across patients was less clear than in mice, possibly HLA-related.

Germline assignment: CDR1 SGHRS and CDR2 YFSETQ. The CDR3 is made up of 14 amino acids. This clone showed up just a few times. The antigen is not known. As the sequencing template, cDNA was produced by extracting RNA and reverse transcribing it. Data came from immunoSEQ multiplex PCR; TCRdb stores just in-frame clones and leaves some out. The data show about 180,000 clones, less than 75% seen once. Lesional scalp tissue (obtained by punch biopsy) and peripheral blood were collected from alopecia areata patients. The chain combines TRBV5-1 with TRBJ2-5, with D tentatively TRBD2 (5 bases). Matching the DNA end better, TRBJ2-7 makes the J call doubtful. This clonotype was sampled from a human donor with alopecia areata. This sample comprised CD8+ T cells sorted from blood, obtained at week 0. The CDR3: CASSLGSGGYEQYF. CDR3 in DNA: TGCGCCAGCAGCTTGGGAAGCGGAGGCTACGAGCAGTACTTC.